The 10 T cell receptor beta chains listed next were all sequenced from one sample in a study of blood T cell repertoires in COVID-19. Assay: immunoSEQ multiplex PCR; the TCRdb copy retains only in-frame clones and omits some. The data hold some 180,000 clones, with around nine tenths observed a single time. Source material: peripheral blood. These TCRs come from a middle-aged man with active or convalescent COVID-19.

This chain joins TRBV5-4 and TRBJ1-1, with TRBD1 matching over 7 bases. V trimming: 2 bases; J trimming: 2 bases; junction bases outside the gene matches: 6. The CDR3 length is 15 residues. CDR1 and CDR2 from the germline V gene are SGHNT and YYREEE (reference sequence). CDR3 sequence reads: CASSLARQGNTEAFF. The CDR3 region has the DNA TGTGCCAGCAGCTTAGCAAGACAGGGAAACACTGAAGCTTTCTTT.

For this clone: This sample also contains other DNA sequences that code for the same CDR3. The rearrangement joins TRBV12-3 or TRBV12-4 to TRBJ1-2; 8 nucleotides line up with TRBD1. V lost 6 bases and J lost 8; bases outside the gene matches: 8. The CDR3 spans 13 residues. The chain's CDR3 is CASSSGQGGGYTF. DNA of the CDR3: TGTGCCAGCAGCTCCGGACAGGGAGGAGGCTACACCTTC.

The chain links TRBV7-2 to TRBJ1-3; the D is unclear. V lost 2 bases and J lost 2, with 10 bases in between. The CDR3 length is 15 residues. Germline CDR1 is SGHTA and CDR2 is FQGNSA. This chain's CDR3 is CASSLPLGAGNTIYF. CDR3 bases: TGTGCCAGCAGCTTACCCCTGGGAGCTGGAAACACCATATATTTT.

CDR3 in amino acids: CASSQGGSSDQPQHF. CDR3 sequence (DNA): TGTGCCAGCAGCCAAGGAGGGTCATCGGATCAGCCCCAGCATTTT. The V call is TRBV4-2, the J call TRBJ1-5; D is undetermined. CDR1 and CDR2 (germline): LGHNA, YNFKEQ. Trimming removed 1 base at V and 5 bases at J, with 12 bases between. The CDR3 runs 15 residues.

As DNA, the CDR3 is TGTGCCAGTAGTATGAGGGCCTCCTATGGCTACACCTTC. Translating it yields CASSMRASYGYTF. The V gene is TRBV19, the J gene TRBJ1-2; D unresolved. V gave up 3 bases and J gave up 4 bases, with 9 bases separating them. CDR1 and CDR2 (germline): LNHDA, SQIVND (reference sequence). CDR3 length: 13 residues.

The chain employs TRBV6-5 and TRBJ2-5; 9 nucleotides line up with TRBD2. This CDR3 region has 16 residues. CDR1 is MNHEY and CDR2 is SVGAGI in the germline V gene. V shed 0 bases and J 4 bases; nucleotides not matched to a gene: 6. CDR3 coding DNA: TGTGCCAGCAGTTACTCTAGCGGGAGTCCCCCAGAGACCCAGTACTTC. Amino acid sequence: CASSYSSGSPPETQYF.

V usage is TRBV7-9 and J usage is TRBJ1-4; 7 nucleotides align to TRBD1. The CDR3 length is 15 residues. V lost 1 base, J lost 7 bases, and 6 bases stayed unmatched. Looked up from germline, CDR1 is SEHNR and CDR2 is FQNEAQ (reference sequence). The CDR3 spells CASSLGLPGGEKLFF. The CDR3, as DNA: TGTGCCAGCAGCTTAGGTTTGCCAGGGGGTGAAAAACTGTTTTTT.

The J gene is TRBJ2-7, the V gene TRBV25-1, with TRBD1 matching over 8 bases. CDR1 is MGHDK and CDR2 is SYGVNS in the germline V gene. This CDR3 has 14 residues. The V gene end was trimmed by 3 bases and the J gene end by 8 bases; junction bases not matched to a gene: 9. The CDR3: CASSDTRGLPKQYF. The CDR3 DNA sequence: TGTGCCAGCAGTGACACCAGGGGGCTCCCGAAGCAGTACTTC.

The V call is TRBV28, the J call TRBJ1-1, with D possibly being TRBD1 (6 bases). V shed 5 bases and J shed 10 bases, with 11 bases lying between them. The CDR3 is 11 amino acids. The V gene's germline CDR1 is MDHEN and CDR2 SYDVKM. CDR3 residues: CASSQNRVAFF. As DNA, the CDR3 is TGTGCCAGCAGTCAAAACAGGGTAGCTTTCTTT. Full variable domain (remainder filled in from reference TRBV28 and TRBJ1-1): DVKVTQSSRYLVKRTGEKVFLECVQDMDHENMFWYRQDPGLGLRLIYFSYDVKMKEKGDIPEGYSVSREKKERFSLILESASTNQTSMYLCASSQNRVAFFGQGTRLTVV.

This rearrangement joins TRBV9 to TRBJ2-6; no definite D call. This CDR3 contains 18 residues. Trimming cost V 0 bases and J 3 bases, with 16 bases left between them. Germline V CDR1 and CDR2: SGDLS, YYNGEE. The CDR3 is CASSVGLIGVGGANVLTF. CDR3 sequence (DNA): TGTGCCAGCAGCGTAGGTCTTATTGGAGTTGGTGGGGCCAACGTCCTGACTTTC.